This TCR beta chain was captured by sequencing in a study of brain T cells in children with intractable seizures. Study-wide results and caveats: HCMV serostatus was not known, and viral specificity came from CDR3 similarity only.

This CDR3 contains 15 residues. Germline-derived CDR1 and CDR2 are MNHEY and SMNVEV (reference sequence). Trimming took 7 bases from V and 4 from J; bases not matched to a gene: 12. The method was immunoSEQ multiplex PCR; TCRdb's version includes in-frame clones alone and lacks a portion of them. There are some 76,000 clones in the sample; roughly 91% occur only once, and roughly 1.4% lies in the top ten. About this clone: What it binds is unknown.

Only cases whose brain tissue showed the highest T cell transcript signatures were sequenced. Sequenced here: peripheral blood, sampled at surgery. This chain uses TRBV27 with TRBJ1-2; TRBD1 agrees at 7 bases. This clonotype was obtained from a boy under two years old with tuberous sclerosis and intractable seizures. CDR3 amino acids: CASTLRGGGGYGYTF. CDR3 nucleotides: TGTGCCAGCACCTTAAGGGGAGGGGGCGGCTATGGCTACACCTTC.